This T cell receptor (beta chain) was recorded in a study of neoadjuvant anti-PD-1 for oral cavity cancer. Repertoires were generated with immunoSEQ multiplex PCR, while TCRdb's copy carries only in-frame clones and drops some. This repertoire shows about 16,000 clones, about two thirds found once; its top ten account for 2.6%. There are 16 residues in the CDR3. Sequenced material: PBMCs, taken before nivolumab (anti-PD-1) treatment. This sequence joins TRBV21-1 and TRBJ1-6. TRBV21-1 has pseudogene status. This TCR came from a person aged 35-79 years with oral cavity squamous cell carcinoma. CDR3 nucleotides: TGTGCCAGCAGCAAAGCGCTCCCCGACGCTTTTTCACCCCTCCACTTT. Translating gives CASSKALPDAFSPLHF.